This TCR beta chain was identified during a study of T cells in localized non-small cell lung cancer. Regarding the study as a whole: In uninvolved adjacent lung, T cell clonality reached its highest value, exceeding tumor.

Profiled with immunoSEQ multiplex PCR; TCRdb holds only in-frame clones, not every one. The table includes roughly 71,000 clones, roughly nine tenths detected once. The CDR3 is 14 amino acids. V lost 1 base and J 0 bases, leaving 5 bases between the germline ends. CDR1 SGHTA and CDR2 FQGNSA come from the germline V gene. This clone was found once. Antigen specificity is unknown. This clonotype originated in a male donor older than 55 with stage III squamous cell lung carcinoma. The chain couples TRBV7-2 to TRBJ2-3; perhaps TRBD2 as D (5 bases). The sample here was peripheral blood, taken before any cancer treatment. CDR3 amino acids: CASSLGTSTDTQYF. The CDR3 coding sequence is TGTGCCAGCAGCTTAGGGACTAGCACAGATACGCAGTATTTT. The complete variable domain, with remaining parts taken from reference TRBV7-2 and TRBJ2-3, reads GAGVSQSPSNKVTEKGKDVELRCDPISGHTALYWYRQSLGQGLEFLIYFQGNSAPDKSGLPSDRFSAERTGGSVSTLTIQRTQQEDSAVYLCASSLGTSTDTQYFGPGTRLTVL.